The source of this T cell receptor beta chain is a study of siplizumab effects on memory and regulatory T cells. The authors cocultured the mixed lymphocyte reaction cells at 37 degrees C for about 6 days. This CDR3 spans 15 amino acids. The germline V gene encodes CDR1 LGHNA and CDR2 YNFKEQ. With 5 bases removed from V and 0 bases from J, the gap between germline ends came to 11 bases. This clone was counted a few times. Its antigen is unidentified. The protocol was immunoSEQ multiplex PCR, while the TCRdb copy is restricted to in-frame clones and leaves out a portion. The top ten clones hold approximately 86% of a sample with approximately 5,700 clones, 50% of them seen once.

Source material: CFSE-low (dividing) CD8+ T cells sorted from an allogeneic mixed lymphocyte reaction. The receptor comes from a human donor in good health; the cells came from an allogeneic mixed lymphocyte reaction. Some clones in this sample may be carry-over from other donors' samples. J is TRBJ1-5 and V is TRBV4-2; D is possibly TRBD1 (6 bases). CDR3 amino acids: CASSLDSYSNQPQHF. In nucleotides, the CDR3 is TGTGCCAGCAGCTTGGACAGTTATAGCAATCAGCCCCAGCATTTT.